This T cell receptor beta chain originates from a study of blood T cell repertoires in COVID-19. V dropped 3 bases and J dropped 9 bases, with 6 bases sitting between them. This CDR3 has 11 amino acids. Germline-derived CDR1 and CDR2 are LNHDA and SQIVND (reference sequence). In the authors' workflow: Amplification of reference gene primers provided the estimated nucleated cell counts. Assay used: immunoSEQ multiplex PCR; TCRdb lists only in-frame clones, some missing. V, J and clone size are taken as reported in that table, and D and trimming were inferred from the DNA itself. This table has more than 150,000 clones, 60% to 80% appearing once.

This chain joins TRBV19 and TRBJ2-1, with TRBD2 as a possible D gene (5 bases). Source material: PBMCs or T cells enriched from blood (not recorded which). The origin of this receptor is a man between 60 and 75 years old who had been exposed to COVID-19. CDR3 DNA: TGTGCCAGTAGTATGAGGGCTGAGCAGTTCTTC. Translation: CASSMRAEQFF.